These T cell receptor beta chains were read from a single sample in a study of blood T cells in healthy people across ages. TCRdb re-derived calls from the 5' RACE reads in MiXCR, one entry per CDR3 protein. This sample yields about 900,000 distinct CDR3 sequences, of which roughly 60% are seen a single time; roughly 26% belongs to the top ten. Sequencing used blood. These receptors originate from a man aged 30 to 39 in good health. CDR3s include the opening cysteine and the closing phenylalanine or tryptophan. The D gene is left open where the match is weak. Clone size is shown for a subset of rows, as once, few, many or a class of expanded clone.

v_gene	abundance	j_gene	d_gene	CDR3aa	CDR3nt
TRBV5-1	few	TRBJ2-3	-	CASSLGSSTDTQYF	TGTGCCAGCAGTTTAGGCAGCAGCACAGATACGCAGTATTTT
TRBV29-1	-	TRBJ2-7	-	CSVEGGQADSYEQYF	TGCAGCGTTGAAGGGGGTCAGGCCGATTCCTACGAGCAGTACTTC
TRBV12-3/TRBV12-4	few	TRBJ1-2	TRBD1	CASSLAQGGLYGYTF	TGTGCCAGCAGTTTAGCGCAAGGGGGCCTGTATGGCTACACCTTC
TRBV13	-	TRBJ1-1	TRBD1	CASSSGQDNTEAFF	TGTGCCAGCAGCTCAGGACAGGACAACACTGAAGCTTTCTTT
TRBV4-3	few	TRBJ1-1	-	CASSQSGIDTEAFF	TGCGCCAGCAGCCAATCAGGGATCGACACTGAAGCTTTCTTT
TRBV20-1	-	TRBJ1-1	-	CSAPRDTEAFF	TGCAGTGCTCCGAGGGACACCGAAGCTTTCTTT
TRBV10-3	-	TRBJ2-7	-	CAISEWGEGDEQYF	TGTGCCATCAGTGAATGGGGAGAGGGCGACGAGCAGTACTTC
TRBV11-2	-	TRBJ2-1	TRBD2	CASSLGAGAYNEQFF	TGTGCCAGCAGCTTAGGGGCGGGGGCCTACAATGAGCAGTTCTTC
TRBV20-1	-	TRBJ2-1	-	CSAPAPPPYNEQFF	TGCAGTGCCCCTGCCCCACCTCCCTACAATGAGCAGTTCTTC
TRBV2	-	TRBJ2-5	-	CASTLFGDLRETQYF	TGTGCCAGCACCCTCTTCGGAGACCTCAGAGAGACCCAGTACTTC
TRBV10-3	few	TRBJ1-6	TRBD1	CAISPGTDKYNSPLHF	TGTGCCATCAGTCCCGGGACAGACAAATATAATTCACCCCTCCACTTT
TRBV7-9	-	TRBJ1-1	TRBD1	CASSRDSLHTEAFF	TGTGCCAGCAGCCGGGACAGCTTGCACACTGAAGCTTTCTTT